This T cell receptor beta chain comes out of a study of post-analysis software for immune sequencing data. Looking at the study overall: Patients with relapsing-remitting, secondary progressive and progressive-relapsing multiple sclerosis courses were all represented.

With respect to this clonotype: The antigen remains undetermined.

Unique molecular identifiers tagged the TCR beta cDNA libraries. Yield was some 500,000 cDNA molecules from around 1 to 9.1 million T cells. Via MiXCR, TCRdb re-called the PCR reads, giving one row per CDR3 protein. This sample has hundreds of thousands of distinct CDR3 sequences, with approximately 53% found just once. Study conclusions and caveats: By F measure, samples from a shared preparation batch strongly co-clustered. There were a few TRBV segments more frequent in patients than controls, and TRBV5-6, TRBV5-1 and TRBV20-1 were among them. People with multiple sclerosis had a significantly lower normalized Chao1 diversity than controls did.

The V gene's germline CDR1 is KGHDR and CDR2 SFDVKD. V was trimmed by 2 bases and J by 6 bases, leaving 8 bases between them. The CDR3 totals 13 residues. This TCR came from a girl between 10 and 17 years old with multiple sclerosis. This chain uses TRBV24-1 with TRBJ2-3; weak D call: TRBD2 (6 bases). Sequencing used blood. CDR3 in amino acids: CATSDSGGDTQYF. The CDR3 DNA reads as TGTGCCACCAGTGATTCTGGGGGGGATACGCAGTATTTT.